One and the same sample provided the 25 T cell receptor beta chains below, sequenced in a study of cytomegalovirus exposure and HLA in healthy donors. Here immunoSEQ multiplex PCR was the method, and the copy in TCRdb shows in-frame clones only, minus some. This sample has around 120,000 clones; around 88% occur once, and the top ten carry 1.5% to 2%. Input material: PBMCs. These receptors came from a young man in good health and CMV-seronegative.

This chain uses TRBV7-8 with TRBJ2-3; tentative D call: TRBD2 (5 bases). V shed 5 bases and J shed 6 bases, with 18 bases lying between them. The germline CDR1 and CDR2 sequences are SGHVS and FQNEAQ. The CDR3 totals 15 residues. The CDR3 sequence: CASSRESRVGDTQYF. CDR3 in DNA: TGTGCCAGCAGCCGAGAATCGCGGGTTGGGGATACGCAGTATTTT.

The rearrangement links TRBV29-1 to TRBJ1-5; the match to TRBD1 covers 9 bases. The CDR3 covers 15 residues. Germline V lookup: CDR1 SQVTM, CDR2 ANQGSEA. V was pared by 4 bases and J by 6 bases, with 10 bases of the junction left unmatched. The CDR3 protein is CSVVLGGQGRQPQHF. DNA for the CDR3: TGCAGCGTTGTATTAGGCGGACAGGGGCGTCAGCCCCAGCATTTT.

DNA of the CDR3: TGTGCCAGCAGTTTAGGGACAGGAGGTAACTATGGCTACACCTTC. Translating it yields CASSLGTGGNYGYTF. This chain joins TRBV27 and TRBJ1-2; 8 bases fit TRBD1. Per germline, CDR1 MNHEY and CDR2 SMNVEV (reference sequence). The length of the CDR3 is 15 residues. Trimming cost V 2 bases and J 1 base; bases outside gene matches: 3.

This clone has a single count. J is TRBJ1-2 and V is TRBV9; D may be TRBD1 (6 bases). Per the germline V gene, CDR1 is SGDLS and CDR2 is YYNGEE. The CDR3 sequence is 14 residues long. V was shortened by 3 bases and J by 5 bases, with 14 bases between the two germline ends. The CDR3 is CASSEAGTRYGYTF. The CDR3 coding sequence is TGTGCCAGCAGCGAAGCCGGGACAAGGTATGGCTACACCTTC.

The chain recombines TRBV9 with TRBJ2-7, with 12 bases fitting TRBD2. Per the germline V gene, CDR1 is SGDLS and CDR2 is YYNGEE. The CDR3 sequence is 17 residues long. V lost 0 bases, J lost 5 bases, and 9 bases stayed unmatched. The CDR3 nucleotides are TGTGCCAGCAGCGTAGAAGGGGCACTAGCGGGGGGAAACGAGCAGTACTTC. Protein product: CASSVEGALAGGNEQYF.

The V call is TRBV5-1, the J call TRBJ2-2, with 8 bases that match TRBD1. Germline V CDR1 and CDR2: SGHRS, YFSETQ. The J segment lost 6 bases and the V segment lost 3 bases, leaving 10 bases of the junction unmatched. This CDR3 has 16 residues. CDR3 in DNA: TGCGCCAGCAGCTCGGCTGCAGGGGGCTCCGCCGGGGAGCTGTTTTTT. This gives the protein CASSSAAGGSAGELFF.

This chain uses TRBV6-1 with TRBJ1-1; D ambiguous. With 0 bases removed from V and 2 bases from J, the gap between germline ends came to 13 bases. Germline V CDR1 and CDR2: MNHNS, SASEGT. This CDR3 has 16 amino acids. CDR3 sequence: CASSEAGVPLNTEAFF. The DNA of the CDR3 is TGTGCCAGCAGTGAAGCCGGGGTTCCCCTTAACACTGAAGCTTTCTTT.

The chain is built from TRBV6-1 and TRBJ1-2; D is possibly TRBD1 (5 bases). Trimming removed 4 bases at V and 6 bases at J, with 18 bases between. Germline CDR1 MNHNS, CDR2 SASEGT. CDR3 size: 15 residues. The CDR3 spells CASSGPWGGIHGYTF. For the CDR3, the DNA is TGTGCCAGCAGTGGTCCCTGGGGGGGGATTCATGGCTACACCTTC.

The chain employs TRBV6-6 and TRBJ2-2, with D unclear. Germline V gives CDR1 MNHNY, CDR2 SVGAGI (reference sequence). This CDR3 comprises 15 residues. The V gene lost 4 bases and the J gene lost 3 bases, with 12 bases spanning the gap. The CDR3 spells CASSWVSLDTGELFF. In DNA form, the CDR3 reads TGTGCCAGCAGTTGGGTATCGCTAGACACCGGGGAGCTGTTTTTT.

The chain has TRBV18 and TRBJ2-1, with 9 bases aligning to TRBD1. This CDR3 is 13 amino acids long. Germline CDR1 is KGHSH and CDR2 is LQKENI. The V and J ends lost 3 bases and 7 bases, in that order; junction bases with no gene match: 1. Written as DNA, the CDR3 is TGTGCCAGCTCACCCGACAGGGGGAATGAGCAGTTCTTC. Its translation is CASSPDRGNEQFF.

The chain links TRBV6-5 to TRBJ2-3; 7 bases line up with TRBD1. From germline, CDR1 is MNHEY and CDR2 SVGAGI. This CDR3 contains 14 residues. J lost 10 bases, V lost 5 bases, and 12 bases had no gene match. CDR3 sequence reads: CASSRTGDVFAQYF. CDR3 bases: TGTGCCAGCAGTAGGACAGGCGATGTTTTTGCGCAGTATTTT.

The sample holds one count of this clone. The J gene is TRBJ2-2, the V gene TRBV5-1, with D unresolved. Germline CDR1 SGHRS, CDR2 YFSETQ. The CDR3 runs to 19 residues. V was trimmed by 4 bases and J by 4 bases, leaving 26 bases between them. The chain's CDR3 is CASSHWPAKETMSTGELFF. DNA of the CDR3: TGCGCCAGCAGCCACTGGCCGGCCAAAGAGACAATGAGCACCGGGGAGCTGTTTTTT.

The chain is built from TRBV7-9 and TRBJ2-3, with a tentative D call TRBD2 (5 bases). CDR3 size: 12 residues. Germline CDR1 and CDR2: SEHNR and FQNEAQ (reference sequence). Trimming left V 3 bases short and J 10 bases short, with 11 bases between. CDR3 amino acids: CASSFRGRAQYF. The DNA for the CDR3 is TGTGCCAGCAGCTTTCGGGGTCGGGCGCAGTATTTT.

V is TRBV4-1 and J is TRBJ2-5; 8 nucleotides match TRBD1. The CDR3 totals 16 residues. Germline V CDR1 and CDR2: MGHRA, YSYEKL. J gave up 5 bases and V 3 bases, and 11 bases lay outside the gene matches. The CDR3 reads CASSHEGQGAWETQYF. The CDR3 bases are TGCGCCAGCAGCCACGAGGGGCAGGGGGCATGGGAGACCCAGTACTTC.

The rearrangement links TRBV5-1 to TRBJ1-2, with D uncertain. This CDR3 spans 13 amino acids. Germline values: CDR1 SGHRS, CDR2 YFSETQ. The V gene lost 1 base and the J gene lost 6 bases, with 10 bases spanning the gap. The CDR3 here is CASSLQGVDGYTF. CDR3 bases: TGCGCCAGCAGCTTGCAAGGAGTAGATGGCTACACCTTC.

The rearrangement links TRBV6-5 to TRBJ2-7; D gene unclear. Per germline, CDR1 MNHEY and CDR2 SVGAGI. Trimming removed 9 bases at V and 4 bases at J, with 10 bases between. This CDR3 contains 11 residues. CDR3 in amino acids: CASHSVYEQYF. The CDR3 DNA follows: TGTGCCAGTCACTCGGTATACGAGCAGTACTTC.

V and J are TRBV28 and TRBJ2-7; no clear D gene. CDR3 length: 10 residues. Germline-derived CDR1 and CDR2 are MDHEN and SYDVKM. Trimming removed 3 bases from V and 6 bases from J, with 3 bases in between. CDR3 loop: CASSFREQYF. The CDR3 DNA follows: TGTGCCAGCAGTTTCCGCGAGCAGTACTTC.

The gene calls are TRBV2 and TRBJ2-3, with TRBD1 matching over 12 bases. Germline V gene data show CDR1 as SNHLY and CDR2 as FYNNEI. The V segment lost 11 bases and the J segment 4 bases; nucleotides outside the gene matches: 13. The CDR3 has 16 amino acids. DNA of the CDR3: TGTGCCGCCGACCGGGACAGGGGGCTGCCTGCAGATACGCAGTATTTT. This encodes CAADRDRGLPADTQYF. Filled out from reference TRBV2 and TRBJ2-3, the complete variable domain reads EPEVTQTPSHQVTQMGQEVILRCVPISNHLYFYWYRQILGQKVEFLVSFYNNEISEKSEIFDDQFSVERPDGSNFTLKIRSTKLEDSAMYFCAADRDRGLPADTQYFGPGTRLTVL.

The CDR3 reads CASSFSLTVNTEAFF. Written as DNA, the CDR3 is TGTGCCAGCAGCTTTTCTCTTACAGTGAACACTGAAGCTTTCTTT. J is TRBJ1-1 and V is TRBV5-6, with D uncertain. The CDR3 is made up of 15 amino acids. Germline V lookup: CDR1 SGHDT, CDR2 YYEEEE. V lost 2 bases, J lost 0 bases, and 11 bases lay in between.

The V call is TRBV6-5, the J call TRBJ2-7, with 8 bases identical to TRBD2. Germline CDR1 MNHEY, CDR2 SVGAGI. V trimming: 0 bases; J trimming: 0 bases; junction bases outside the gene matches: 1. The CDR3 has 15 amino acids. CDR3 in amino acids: CASSYSGTSSYEQYF. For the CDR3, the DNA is TGTGCCAGCAGTTACTCGGGGACTAGCTCCTACGAGCAGTACTTC.

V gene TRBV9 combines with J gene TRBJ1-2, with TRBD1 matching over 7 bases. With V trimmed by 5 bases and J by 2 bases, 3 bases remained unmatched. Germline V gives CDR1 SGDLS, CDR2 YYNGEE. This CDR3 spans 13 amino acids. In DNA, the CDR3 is TGTGCCAGCAGTAGACAGGGAAACTATGGCTACACCTTC. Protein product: CASSRQGNYGYTF.

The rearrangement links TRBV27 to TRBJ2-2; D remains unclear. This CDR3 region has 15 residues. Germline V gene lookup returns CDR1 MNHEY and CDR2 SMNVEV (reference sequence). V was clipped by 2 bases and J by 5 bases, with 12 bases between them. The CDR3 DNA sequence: TGTGCCAGCAGTTTAATTGCCTCGGTGACCGGGGAGCTGTTTTTT. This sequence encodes CASSLIASVTGELFF.

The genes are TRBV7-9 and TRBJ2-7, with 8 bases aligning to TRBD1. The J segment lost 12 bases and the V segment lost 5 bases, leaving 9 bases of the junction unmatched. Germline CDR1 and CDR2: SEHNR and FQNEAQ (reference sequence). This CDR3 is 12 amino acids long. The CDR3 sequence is CASSLRQGPAYF. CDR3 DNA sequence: TGTGCCAGCAGCCTCCGACAGGGGCCCGCGTACTTC. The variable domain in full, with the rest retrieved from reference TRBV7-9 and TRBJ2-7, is DTGVSQNPRHKITKRGQNVTFRCDPISEHNRLYWYRQTLGQGPEFLTYFQNEAQLEKSRLLSDRFSAERPKGSFSTLEIQRTEQGDSAMYLCASSLRQGPAYFGPGTRLTVT.

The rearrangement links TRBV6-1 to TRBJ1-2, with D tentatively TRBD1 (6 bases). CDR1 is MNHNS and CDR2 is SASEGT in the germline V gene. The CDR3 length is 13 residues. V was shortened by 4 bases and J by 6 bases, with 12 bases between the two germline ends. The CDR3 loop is CASSVLRQDGYTF. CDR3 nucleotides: TGTGCCAGCAGTGTTCTCCGACAGGATGGCTACACCTTC.

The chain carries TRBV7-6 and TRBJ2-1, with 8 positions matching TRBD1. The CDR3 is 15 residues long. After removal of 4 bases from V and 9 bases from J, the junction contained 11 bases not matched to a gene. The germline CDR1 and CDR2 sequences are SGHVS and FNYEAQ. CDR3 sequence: CASSSGGYFGGEQFF. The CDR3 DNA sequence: TGTGCCAGCAGCTCAGGGGGCTACTTTGGGGGTGAGCAGTTCTTC.